Following are 10 T cell receptor beta chains from one sample sequenced in a study of T cell responses to AZD1222 COVID-19 vaccine. Method: immunoSEQ multiplex PCR; TCRdb's copy keeps in-frame clones and lacks some. The sample holds about 140,000 clones; more than 80% are singletons and the top ten take about 3%. This specimen was peripheral blood, taken on day 0 of AZD1222 vaccination. The receptors shown here come from an adult in good health.

The chain uses TRBV19 and TRBJ2-2; D is unresolved. The CDR3 runs to 16 residues. V dropped 5 bases and J dropped 1 base, with 14 bases sitting between them. The germline V gene encodes CDR1 LNHDA and CDR2 SQIVND (reference sequence). The CDR3 here is CASSSLGRENTGELFF. The DNA for the CDR3 is TGTGCCAGTAGTTCCCTGGGTAGGGAGAACACCGGGGAGCTGTTTTTT. The variable domain in full, completed from reference TRBV19 and TRBJ2-2, reads DGGITQSPKYLFRKEGQNVTLSCEQNLNHDAMYWYRQDPGQGLRLIYYSQIVNDFQKGDIAEGYSVSREKKESFPLTVTSAQKNPTAFYLCASSSLGRENTGELFFGEGSRLTVL.

This clone was recorded a few times. The V call is TRBV5-8, the J call TRBJ2-3; 8 nucleotides match TRBD1. J was trimmed by 3 bases and V by 0 bases; bases with no gene match: 3. The CDR3 is 15 amino acids. Germline V gene sequence: CDR1 SGHTS, CDR2 YDEGEE. The CDR3 DNA is TGTGCCAGCAGCTTGGGCGGACAGGGTACAGATACGCAGTATTTT. Residues: CASSLGGQGTDTQYF.

The rearrangement links TRBV7-2 to TRBJ1-6; a weak D match, TRBD1 (5 bases). This CDR3 spans 14 amino acids. V shed 5 bases and J shed 6 bases, with 11 bases lying between them. In germline, CDR1 is SGHTA, CDR2 FQGNSA. In DNA, the CDR3 is TGTGCCAGCAGCCCAAGACAGCTTAATTCACCCCTCCACTTT. It yields the protein CASSPRQLNSPLHF.

This clone was seen a handful of times. The V gene is TRBV28, the J gene TRBJ2-1; 9 bases agree with TRBD2. CDR1 is MDHEN, CDR2 SYDVKM, per germline. CDR3 size: 16 residues. V lost 2 bases to trimming and J lost 6 bases; unmatched junction nucleotides: 8. As DNA, the CDR3 is TGTGCCAGCAGTTTACGGGGGGCTAGCGGGACCAATGAGCAGTTCTTC. Its translation: CASSLRGASGTNEQFF.

The chain combines TRBV7-3 with TRBJ2-3; D unclear. The CDR3 contains 14 residues. The germline CDR1 and CDR2 sequences are SGHTA and FQGTGA. V was trimmed by 5 bases and J by 1 base, leaving 10 bases between them. In nucleotides, the CDR3 is TGTGCCAGCAGCCTTTACAGAGGCACAGATACGCAGTATTTT. It is translated as CASSLYRGTDTQYF. The full variable domain, its missing parts supplied by reference TRBV7-3 and TRBJ2-3, is GAGVSQTPSNKVTEKGKYVELRCDPISGHTALYWYRQSLGQGPEFLIYFQGTGAADDSGLPNDRFFAVRPEGSVSTLKIQRTERGDSAVYLCASSLYRGTDTQYFGPGTRLTVL.

CDR3 protein: CASSLSSGGARAQYF. The CDR3, as DNA: TGTGCCAGCAGTTTAAGTAGCGGGGGGGCGAGGGCCCAGTACTTC. The V call is TRBV28, the J call TRBJ2-5, with 11 positions matching TRBD2. CDR1 MDHEN and CDR2 SYDVKM come from the germline V gene. V trimming: 2 bases; J trimming: 9 bases; junction bases outside the gene matches: 8. The CDR3 spans 15 residues.

The chain joins TRBV7-9 to TRBJ2-7; maybe TRBD1 (6 bases). Trimming left V 4 bases short and J 0 bases short, with 13 bases between. From germline, CDR1 is SEHNR and CDR2 FQNEAQ (reference sequence). CDR3 length: 15 residues. CDR3 coding DNA: TGTGCCAGCAGCTCCCCCGTGGACAGCTCCTACGAGCAGTACTTC. This gives the protein CASSSPVDSSYEQYF.

DNA for the CDR3: TGTGCCAGTAGTATGAGCAGGAACACTGAAGCTTTCTTT. This codes for CASSMSRNTEAFF. The chain links TRBV19 to TRBJ1-1; D not certain. The V end lost 3 bases, the J end lost 1 base, and 6 bases lay between the germline ends. CDR1 is LNHDA and CDR2 is SQIVND in the germline V gene (reference sequence). The CDR3 spans 13 residues.

Of note for this clone: Other DNA sequences from this sample encode an identical CDR3 as well. This chain connects TRBV12-3 or TRBV12-4 to TRBJ1-1; perhaps TRBD1 as D (5 bases). The CDR3 has 11 residues. V dropped 2 bases and J dropped 8 bases, with 6 bases sitting between them. The CDR3, as DNA: TGTGCCAGCAGTTTACGGGGGGAAGCTTTCTTT. The encoded protein is CASSLRGEAFF.

V gene TRBV4-3 combines with J gene TRBJ2-2; D is unclear. Trimming took off 1 base at V and 1 base at J, with 10 bases between the two ends. The CDR3 is 16 residues long. Germline-derived CDR1 and CDR2 are LGHNA and YSLEER. The CDR3 region is CASSQGTARNTGELFF. The CDR3 nucleotides are TGCGCCAGCAGCCAAGGGACGGCCAGGAACACCGGGGAGCTGTTTTTT.